These 11 T cell receptor beta chains were sequenced from one sample in a study of OX40 agonist ivuxolimab in advanced cancers. Profiling relied on immunoSEQ multiplex PCR, and the TCRdb table lists in-frame clones only, not all of them. The sample consists of 37,000 or so clones, more than 85% of them appearing once. The sequenced sample was CD4+ or CD8+ T cells sorted from blood, obtained in a trial of the OX40 agonist ivuxolimab. The receptors come from an adult with an advanced solid tumor such as melanoma, head and neck, liver or kidney cancer.

The rearrangement uses TRBV13 and TRBJ2-1, with 11 bases lining up with TRBD2. CDR3 size: 16 residues. The germline V gene has CDR1 PRHDT and CDR2 FYEKMQ (reference sequence). V trimming: 4 bases; J trimming: 3 bases; junction bases outside the gene matches: 5. The CDR3 sequence is CASSSLSGGVYNEQFF. In nucleotides, the CDR3 is TGTGCCAGCAGCTCCCTTAGCGGGGGGGTCTACAATGAGCAGTTCTTC.

The chain links TRBV5-5 to TRBJ2-3; 7 bases agree with TRBD1. Looked up from germline, CDR1 is SGHKS and CDR2 is YYEKEE (reference sequence). J was trimmed by 0 bases and V by 0 bases; bases with no gene match: 1. This CDR3 has 15 amino acids. CDR3 sequence reads: CASSLGQGSTDTQYF. The CDR3 DNA is TGTGCCAGCAGCTTGGGACAGGGAAGCACAGATACGCAGTATTTT.

The chain is built from TRBV5-1 and TRBJ2-5; tentative D call: TRBD1 (6 bases). The CDR3 consists of 17 residues. The germline V gene encodes CDR1 SGHRS and CDR2 YFSETQ. V lost 1 base to trimming and J lost 0 bases, with 16 bases between them. CDR3 amino acids: CASSLFWDTKYQETQYF. The CDR3 bases are TGCGCCAGCAGCTTGTTCTGGGACACTAAGTACCAAGAGACCCAGTACTTC.

This chain joins TRBV2 and TRBJ1-5; 10 bases align to TRBD1. This CDR3 region has 16 residues. Germline-derived CDR1 and CDR2 are SNHLY and FYNNEI. The junction had 8 bases not matched to a gene; V was cut back by 3 bases and J by 6 bases. Here the CDR3 DNA reads TGTGCCAGCAGTGAGTCCGACAGGGGGCATCGTCAGCCCCAGCATTTT. This gives the protein CASSESDRGHRQPQHF.

The rearrangement joins TRBV4-2 to TRBJ1-2; TRBD1 might be the D (5 bases). Trimming took 3 bases from V and 4 from J, leaving 24 bases between them. CDR3 length: 18 residues. CDR1 LGHNA and CDR2 YNFKEQ come from the germline V gene. As DNA, the CDR3 is TGTGCCAGCAGCCATCTCGGCCTCCCGATGGGGGGTGGCTATGGCTACACCTTC. It codes for CASSHLGLPMGGGYGYTF.

The chain links TRBV5-4 to TRBJ2-7, with D maybe TRBD2 (6 bases). The length of the CDR3 is 17 residues. The germline V gene encodes CDR1 SGHNT and CDR2 YYREEE (reference sequence). The germline V and J ends were trimmed by 0 bases and 1 base, with 17 bases remaining between them. This CDR3 is CASSLDLSDRGSYEQYF. The CDR3, as DNA: TGTGCCAGCAGCTTGGATCTATCCGATCGGGGGTCCTACGAGCAGTACTTC.

The rearrangement joins TRBV5-8 to TRBJ1-2; no reliable D call. Germline V gene lookup returns CDR1 SGHTS and CDR2 YDEGEE. V lost 0 bases and J lost 8, with 8 bases in between. The CDR3 is made up of 12 amino acids. The CDR3 DNA is TGTGCCAGCAGCTTGGGACTGAAGGGCTACACCTTC. This encodes CASSLGLKGYTF.

Concerning this clone itself: This sample includes further DNA sequences coding for the same CDR3. The chain uses TRBV7-9 and TRBJ1-2, with D perhaps matching TRBD1 (6 bases). In germline, CDR1 is SEHNR, CDR2 FQNEAQ (reference sequence). This CDR3 has 14 residues. The V and J ends lost 1 base and 4 bases respectively, with 10 bases between them. CDR3: CASSLEGGGYGYTF. CDR3 DNA: TGTGCCAGCAGCTTAGAGGGAGGGGGCTATGGCTACACCTTC.

The J gene is TRBJ1-1, the V gene TRBV7-6; 8 bases match TRBD1. CDR1 SGHVS and CDR2 FNYEAQ come from the germline V gene. Trimming cost V 4 bases and J 3 bases; bases outside gene matches: 7. This CDR3 spans 15 amino acids. This chain's CDR3 is CASSSQQGVDTEAFF. The DNA of the CDR3 is TGTGCCAGCAGCTCTCAACAGGGGGTTGACACTGAAGCTTTCTTT.

J is TRBJ1-1 and V is TRBV27; D is unresolved. The ends were cut back, 2 bases at V and 1 base at J, with 5 bases in the middle. The germline V gene has CDR1 MNHEY and CDR2 SMNVEV (reference sequence). The CDR3 is 13 residues long. Here the CDR3 DNA reads TGTGCCAGCAGTTTAGGAGCGAACACTGAAGCTTTCTTT. Amino acid sequence: CASSLGANTEAFF.

The chain joins TRBV4-3 to TRBJ2-3; D not resolved. Deletions cut 0 bases from V and 0 bases from J, with 7 bases between. The CDR3 contains 15 residues. From germline, CDR1 is LGHNA and CDR2 YSLEER. CDR3 sequence reads: CASSQDPTSTDTQYF. The DNA for the CDR3 is TGCGCCAGCAGCCAAGACCCGACGAGCACAGATACGCAGTATTTT.